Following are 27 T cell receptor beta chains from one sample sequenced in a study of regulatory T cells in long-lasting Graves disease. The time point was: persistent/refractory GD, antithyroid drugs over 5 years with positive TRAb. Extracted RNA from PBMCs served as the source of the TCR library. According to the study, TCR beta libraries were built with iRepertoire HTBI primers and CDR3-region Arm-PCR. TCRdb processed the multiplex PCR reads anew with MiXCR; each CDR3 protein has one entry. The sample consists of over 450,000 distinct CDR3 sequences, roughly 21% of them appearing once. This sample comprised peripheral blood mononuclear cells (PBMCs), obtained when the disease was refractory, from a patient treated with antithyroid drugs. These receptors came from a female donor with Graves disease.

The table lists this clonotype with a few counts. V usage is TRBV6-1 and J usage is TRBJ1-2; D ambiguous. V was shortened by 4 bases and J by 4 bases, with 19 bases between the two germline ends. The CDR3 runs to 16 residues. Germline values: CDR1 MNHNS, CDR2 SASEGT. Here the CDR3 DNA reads TGTGCCAGCAGTGTGAGGTCGGCGAGGGTCATCTATGGCTACACCTTC. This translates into CASSVRSARVIYGYTF.

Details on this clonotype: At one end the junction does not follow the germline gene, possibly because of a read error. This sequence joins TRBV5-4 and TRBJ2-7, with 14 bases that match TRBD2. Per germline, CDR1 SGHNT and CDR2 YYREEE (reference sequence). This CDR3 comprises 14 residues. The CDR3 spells CASSLGGTSGGGNF. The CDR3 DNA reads TGTGCCAGCAGCTTGGGAGGGACTAGCGGGGGTGGGAACTTC.

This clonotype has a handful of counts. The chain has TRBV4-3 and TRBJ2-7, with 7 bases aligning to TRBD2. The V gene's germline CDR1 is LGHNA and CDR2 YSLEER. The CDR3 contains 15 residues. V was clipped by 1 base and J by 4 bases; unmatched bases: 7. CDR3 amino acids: CASSQVYQRDYEQYF. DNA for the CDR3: TGCGCCAGCAGCCAAGTGTATCAGCGGGATTACGAGCAGTACTTC.

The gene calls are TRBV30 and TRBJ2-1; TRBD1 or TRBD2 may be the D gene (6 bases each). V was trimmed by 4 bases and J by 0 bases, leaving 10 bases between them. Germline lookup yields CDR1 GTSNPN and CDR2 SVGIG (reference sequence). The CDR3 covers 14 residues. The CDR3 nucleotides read TGTGCCTGGACAGGGGAGGACTCCTACAATGAGCAGTTCTTC. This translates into CAWTGEDSYNEQFF.

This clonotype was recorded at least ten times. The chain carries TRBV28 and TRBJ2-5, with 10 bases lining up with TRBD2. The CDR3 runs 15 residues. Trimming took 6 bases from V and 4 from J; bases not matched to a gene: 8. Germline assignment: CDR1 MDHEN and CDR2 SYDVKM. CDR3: CASRYSSGSGETQYF. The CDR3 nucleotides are TGTGCCAGCAGATACTCTAGCGGGAGTGGAGAGACCCAGTACTTC.

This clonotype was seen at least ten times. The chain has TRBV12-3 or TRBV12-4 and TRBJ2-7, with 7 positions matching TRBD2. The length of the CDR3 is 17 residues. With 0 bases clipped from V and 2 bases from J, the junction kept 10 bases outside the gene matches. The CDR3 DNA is TGTGCCAGCAGTTTAGCCGGTTCTAGCGGAGGTACCTACGAGCAGTACTTC. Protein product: CASSLAGSSGGTYEQYF.

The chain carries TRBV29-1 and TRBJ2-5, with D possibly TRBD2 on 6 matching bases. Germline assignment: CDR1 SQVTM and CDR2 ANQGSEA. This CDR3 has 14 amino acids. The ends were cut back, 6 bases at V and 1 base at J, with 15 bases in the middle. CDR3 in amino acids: CSVPEGFAQETQYF. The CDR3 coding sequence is TGCAGCGTCCCGGAGGGTTTCGCCCAAGAGACCCAGTACTTC.

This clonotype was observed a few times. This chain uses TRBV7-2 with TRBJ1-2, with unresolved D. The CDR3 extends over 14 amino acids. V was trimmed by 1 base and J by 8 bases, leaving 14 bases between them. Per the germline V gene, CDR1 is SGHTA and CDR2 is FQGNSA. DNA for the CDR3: TGTGCCAGCAGCTTAGAAGGCTCCGTCTGGGGCTACACCTTC. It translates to CASSLEGSVWGYTF.

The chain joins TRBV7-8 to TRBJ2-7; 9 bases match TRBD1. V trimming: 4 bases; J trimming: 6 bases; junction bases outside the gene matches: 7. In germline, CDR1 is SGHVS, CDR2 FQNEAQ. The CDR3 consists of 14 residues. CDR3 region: CASSSGQGGAEQYF. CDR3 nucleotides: TGTGCCAGCAGCTCGGGACAGGGAGGGGCCGAGCAGTACTTC.

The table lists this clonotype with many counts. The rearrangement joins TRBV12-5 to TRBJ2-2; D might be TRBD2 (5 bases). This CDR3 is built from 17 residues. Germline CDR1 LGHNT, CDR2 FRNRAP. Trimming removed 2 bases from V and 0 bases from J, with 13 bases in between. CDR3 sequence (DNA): TGTGCTAGTGGTTTGACTACTCGGCGGGCGAACACCGGGGAGCTGTTTTTT. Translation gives CASGLTTRRANTGELFF.

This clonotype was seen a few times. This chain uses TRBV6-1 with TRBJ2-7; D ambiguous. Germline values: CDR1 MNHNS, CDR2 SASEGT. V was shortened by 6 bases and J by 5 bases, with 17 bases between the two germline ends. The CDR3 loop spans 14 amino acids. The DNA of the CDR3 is TGTGCCAGCAGCTTTCGGACCGAGAGCCACGAGCAGTACTTC. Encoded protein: CASSFRTESHEQYF.

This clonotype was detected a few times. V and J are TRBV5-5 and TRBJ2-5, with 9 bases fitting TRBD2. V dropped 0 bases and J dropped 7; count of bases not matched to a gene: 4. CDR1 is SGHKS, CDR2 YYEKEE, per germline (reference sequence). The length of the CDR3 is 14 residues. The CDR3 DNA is TGTGCCAGCAGCTTGGCGGGACTAGCTGGGACCCAGTACTTC. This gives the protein CASSLAGLAGTQYF.

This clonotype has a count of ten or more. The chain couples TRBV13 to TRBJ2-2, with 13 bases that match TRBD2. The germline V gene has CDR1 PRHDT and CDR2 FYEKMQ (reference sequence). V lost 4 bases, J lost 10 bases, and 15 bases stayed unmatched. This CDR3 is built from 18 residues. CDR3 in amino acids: CASSWRTSGGAISQELFF. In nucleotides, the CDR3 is TGTGCCAGCAGCTGGCGTACTAGCGGGGGGGCCATAAGTCAGGAGCTGTTTTTT.

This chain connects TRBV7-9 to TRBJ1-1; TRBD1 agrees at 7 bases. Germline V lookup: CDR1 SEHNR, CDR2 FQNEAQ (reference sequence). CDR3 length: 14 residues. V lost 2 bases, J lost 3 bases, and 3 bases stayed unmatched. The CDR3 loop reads CASSLPRGYTEAFF. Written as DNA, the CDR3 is TGTGCCAGCAGCTTACCCAGGGGGTACACTGAAGCTTTCTTT.

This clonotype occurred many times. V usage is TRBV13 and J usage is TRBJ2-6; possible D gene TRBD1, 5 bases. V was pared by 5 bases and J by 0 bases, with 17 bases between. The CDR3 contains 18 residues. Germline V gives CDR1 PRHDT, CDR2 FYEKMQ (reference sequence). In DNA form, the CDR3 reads TGTGCCAGCAGCCGAAATCCGACAGAATACTCTGGGGCCAACGTCCTGACTTTC. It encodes CASSRNPTEYSGANVLTF.

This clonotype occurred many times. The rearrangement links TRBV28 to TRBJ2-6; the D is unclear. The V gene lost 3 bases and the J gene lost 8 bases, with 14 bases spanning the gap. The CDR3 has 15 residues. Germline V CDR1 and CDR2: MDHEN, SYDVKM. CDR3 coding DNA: TGTGCCAGCAGTTTTGCAGGACCTCCCTCCAACGTCCTGACTTTC. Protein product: CASSFAGPPSNVLTF.

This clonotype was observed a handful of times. The CDR3 loop is CASSLHRDRDSPLHF. The CDR3 coding sequence is TGTGCCAGCAGCTTACACCGGGACAGGGATTCACCCCTCCACTTT. The J gene is TRBJ1-6, the V gene TRBV7-6, with TRBD1 identical over 9 bases. The CDR3 totals 15 residues. The germline CDR1 and CDR2 sequences are SGHVS and FNYEAQ. Trimming at V came to 2 bases and at J to 8 bases, leaving 4 bases not matched to a gene.

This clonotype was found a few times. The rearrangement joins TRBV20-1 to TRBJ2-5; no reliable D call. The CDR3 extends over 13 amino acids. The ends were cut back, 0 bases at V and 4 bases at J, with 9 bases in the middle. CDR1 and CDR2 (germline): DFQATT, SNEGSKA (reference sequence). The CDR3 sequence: CSAREVWRETQYF. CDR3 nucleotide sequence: TGCAGTGCTAGAGAAGTATGGAGAGAGACCCAGTACTTC.

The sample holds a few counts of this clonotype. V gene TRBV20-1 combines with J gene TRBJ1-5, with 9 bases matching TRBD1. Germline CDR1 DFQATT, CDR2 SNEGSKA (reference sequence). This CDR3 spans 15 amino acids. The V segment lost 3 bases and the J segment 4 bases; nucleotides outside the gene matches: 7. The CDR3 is CSASEDRGINQPQHF. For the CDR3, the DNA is TGCAGTGCTAGTGAGGACAGGGGTATTAATCAGCCCCAGCATTTT.

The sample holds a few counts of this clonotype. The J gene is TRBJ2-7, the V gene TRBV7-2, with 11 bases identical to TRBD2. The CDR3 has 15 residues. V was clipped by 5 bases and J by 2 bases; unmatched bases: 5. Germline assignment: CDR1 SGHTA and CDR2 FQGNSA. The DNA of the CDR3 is TGTGCCAGCAGCGCGGGACTAGCGGCTACCTACGAGCAGTACTTC. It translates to CASSAGLAATYEQYF.

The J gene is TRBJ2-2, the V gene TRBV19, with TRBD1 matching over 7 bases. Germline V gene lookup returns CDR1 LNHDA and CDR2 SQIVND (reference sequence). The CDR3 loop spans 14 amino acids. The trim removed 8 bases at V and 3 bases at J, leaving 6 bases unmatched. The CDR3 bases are TGTGCCAGTTACTCAGGGGGTTACACCGGGGAGCTGTTTTTT. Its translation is CASYSGGYTGELFF.

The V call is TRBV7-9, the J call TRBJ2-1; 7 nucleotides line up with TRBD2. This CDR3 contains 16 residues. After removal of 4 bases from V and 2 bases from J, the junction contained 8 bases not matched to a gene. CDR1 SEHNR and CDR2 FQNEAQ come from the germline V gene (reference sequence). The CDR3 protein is CASSSLRGRAYNEQFF. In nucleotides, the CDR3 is TGTGCCAGCAGCTCCCTTCGAGGGAGGGCCTACAATGAGCAGTTCTTC.

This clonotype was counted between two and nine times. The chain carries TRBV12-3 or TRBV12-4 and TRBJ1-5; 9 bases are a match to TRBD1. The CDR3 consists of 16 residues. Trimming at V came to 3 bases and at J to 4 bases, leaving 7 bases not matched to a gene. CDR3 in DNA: TGTGCCAGCAGTTTTAGTGGACAGGGGAGGAATCAGCCCCAGCATTTT. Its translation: CASSFSGQGRNQPQHF.

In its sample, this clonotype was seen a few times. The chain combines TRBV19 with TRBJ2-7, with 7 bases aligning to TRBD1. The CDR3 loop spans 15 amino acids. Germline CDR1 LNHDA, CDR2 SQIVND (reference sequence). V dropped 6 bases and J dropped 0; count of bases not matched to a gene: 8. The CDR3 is CASRTRDSLSYEQYF. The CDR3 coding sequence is TGTGCCAGTAGGACCCGGGACAGTCTCTCCTACGAGCAGTACTTC.

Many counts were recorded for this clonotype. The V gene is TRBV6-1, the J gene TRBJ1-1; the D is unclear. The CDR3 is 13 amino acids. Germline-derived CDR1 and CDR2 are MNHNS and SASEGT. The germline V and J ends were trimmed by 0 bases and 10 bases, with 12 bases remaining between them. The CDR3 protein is CASSEAPHKGAFF. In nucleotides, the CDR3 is TGTGCCAGCAGTGAAGCGCCTCACAAGGGAGCTTTCTTT.

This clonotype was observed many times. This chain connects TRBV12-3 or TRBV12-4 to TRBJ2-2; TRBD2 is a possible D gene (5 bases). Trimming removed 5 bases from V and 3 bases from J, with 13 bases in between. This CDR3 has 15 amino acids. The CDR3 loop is CASSPGLFYTGELFF. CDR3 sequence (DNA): TGTGCCAGCAGTCCTGGACTGTTCTACACCGGGGAGCTGTTTTTT.

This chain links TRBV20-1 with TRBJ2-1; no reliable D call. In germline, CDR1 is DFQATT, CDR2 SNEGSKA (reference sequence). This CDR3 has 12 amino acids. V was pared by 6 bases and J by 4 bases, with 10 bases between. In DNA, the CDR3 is TGCAGTGCGAACGAGAGATACAATGAGCAGTTCTTC. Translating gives CSANERYNEQFF.